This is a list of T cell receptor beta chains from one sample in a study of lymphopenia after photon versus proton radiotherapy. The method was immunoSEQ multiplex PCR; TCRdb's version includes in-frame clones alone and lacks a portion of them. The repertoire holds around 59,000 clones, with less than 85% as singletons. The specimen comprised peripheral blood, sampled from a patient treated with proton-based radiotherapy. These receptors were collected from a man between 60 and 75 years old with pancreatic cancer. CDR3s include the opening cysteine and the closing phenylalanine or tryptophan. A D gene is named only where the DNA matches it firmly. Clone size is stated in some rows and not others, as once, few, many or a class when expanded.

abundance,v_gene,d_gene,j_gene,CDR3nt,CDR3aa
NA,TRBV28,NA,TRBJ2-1,TGTGCCAGCAGTTTTTCAGGGTACAATAGCAATGAGCAGTTCTTC,CASSFSGYNSNEQFF
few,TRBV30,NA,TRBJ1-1,TGTGCCTGGAGACCACCCGCAGGGGACGCTTTCTTT,CAWRPPAGDAFF
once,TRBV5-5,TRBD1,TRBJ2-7,TGTGCCAGCAGCTTGTCGGGACAGGGGTACGAGCAGTACTTC,CASSLSGQGYEQYF
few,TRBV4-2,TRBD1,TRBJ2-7,TGTGCCAGCAGCCAAGAACGACAGGGGCCATACGAGCAGTACTTC,CASSQERQGPYEQYF
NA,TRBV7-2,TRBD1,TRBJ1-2,TGTGCCAGCAGCTTATTTGAGGGGGCGGGGAACTATGGCTACACCTTC,CASSLFEGAGNYGYTF
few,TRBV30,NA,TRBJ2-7,TGTGCCTGGAGTGGGGTCAGCTCCTACGAGCAGTACTTC,CAWSGVSSYEQYF
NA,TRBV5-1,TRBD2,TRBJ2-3,TGCGCCAGCAGCCCCGGACTAGCGGGAGGTGTAGATACGCAGTATTTT,CASSPGLAGGVDTQYF
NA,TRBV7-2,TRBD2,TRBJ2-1,TGTGCCAGCAGCTTCTCCGGGACTAGCGAGTACAATGAGCAGTTCTTC,CASSFSGTSEYNEQFF
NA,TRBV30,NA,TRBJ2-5,TGTGCCTGGAGTGTCCTCGACCAAGAGACCCAGTACTTC,CAWSVLDQETQYF
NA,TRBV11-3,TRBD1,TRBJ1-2,TGTGCCAGCAGCTTTGGTACGGGACAGGGGATCCCTAACTATGGCTACACCTTC,CASSFGTGQGIPNYGYTF
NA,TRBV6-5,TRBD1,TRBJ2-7,TGTGCCAGCAGAGACAGGGTGTATGGGGCCTACGAGCAGTACTTC,CASRDRVYGAYEQYF
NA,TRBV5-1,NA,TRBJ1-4,TGCGCCAGTACCGGGACTCCGGGTGAAAAACTGTTTTTT,CASTGTPGEKLFF
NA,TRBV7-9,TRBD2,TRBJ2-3,TGTGCCAGCAGCCCTGCCGGGACTAGAAACACAGATACGCAGTATTTT,CASSPAGTRNTDTQYF
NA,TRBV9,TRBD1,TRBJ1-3,TGTGCCAGCAGCGCCACTCCGACAGGGGACTCTGGAAACACCATATATTTT,CASSATPTGDSGNTIYF
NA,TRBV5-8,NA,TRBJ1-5,TGTGCCAGCAGCTTGGGGGGAGGGGACGGTCAGCCCCAGCATTTT,CASSLGGGDGQPQHF
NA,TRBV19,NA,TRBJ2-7,TGTGCCAGTAGTATCTCCAGATGGAGGGGGTCCTACGAGCAGTACTTC,CASSISRWRGSYEQYF
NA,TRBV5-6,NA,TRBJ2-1,TGTGCCAGCACCACCCTCCAGGGCTCCTACAATGAGCAGTTCTTC,CASTTLQGSYNEQFF
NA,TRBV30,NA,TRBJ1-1,TGTGCCTGGAGGCGTCAAAACATGGCCAACACTGAAGCTTTCTTT,CAWRRQNMANTEAFF
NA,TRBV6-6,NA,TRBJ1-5,TGTGCCAGCAGATTGTCGGTGGGACAGCCCCAGCATTTT,CASRLSVGQPQHF
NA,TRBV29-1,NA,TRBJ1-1,TGCAGCGTGGTTGCCGACACTGAAGCTTTCTTT,CSVVADTEAFF
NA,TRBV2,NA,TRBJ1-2,TGTGCCAGCACGAGACAGAACTATGGCTACACCTTC,CASTRQNYGYTF
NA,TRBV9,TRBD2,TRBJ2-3,TGTGCCAGCAGCGTAGAGGGCGGGAGGTCCGATACGCAGTATTTT,CASSVEGGRSDTQYF
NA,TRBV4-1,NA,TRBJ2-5,TGCGCCAGCAGCCAATTAAGGAGCGAGACCCAGTACTTC,CASSQLRSETQYF